Listed below are T cell receptor beta chains from one sample, sequenced in a study of blood T cell repertoires in COVID-19. Method: immunoSEQ multiplex PCR; TCRdb's copy keeps in-frame clones and lacks some. The table includes about 200,000 clones, approximately 91% detected once. The sample was peripheral blood. The receptors here all came from a man aged 45-60 years with COVID-19, enrolled during active disease. Both conserved end residues are trimmed from each CDR3. Each record gives: CDR3 length, J gene, V gene, CDR3 protein.

13 TRBJ2-3 TRBV5-1 ASSLGAVSTDTQY
11 TRBJ2-2 TRBV29-1 SALEGRTGELF
12 TRBJ1-5 TRBV18 ASSQGQGGQPQH
12 TRBJ2-3 TRBV5-6 ASSQQGWADTQY
13 TRBJ1-3 TRBV5-5 ASSEGFHSGNTIY
11 TRBJ1-1 TRBV12-3/TRBV12-4 ASSYAGNTEAF
12 TRBJ2-7 TRBV7-2 ASSLAGDSREQY
10 TRBJ1-4 TRBV6-6 ASSSETEKLF
12 TRBJ2-5 TRBV3-1/TRBV3-2 ASSASGSQETQY
13 TRBJ2-7 TRBV6-5 ASSPSGGISYEQY
14 TRBJ1-5 TRBV19 ASSTTTGGRTQPQH
12 TRBJ2-1 TRBV7-9 ASSLGLAGDEQF
10 TRBJ1-5 TRBV13 ASSPRGQPQH
15 TRBJ2-3 TRBV27 ASSWGPGQGIADTQY
13 TRBJ1-6 TRBV5-1 ASSQGASNNSPLH
13 TRBJ2-1 TRBV7-7 ASSLYPGVNNEQF
13 TRBJ2-5 TRBV5-5 ASSPAGQGEETQY
17 TRBJ2-7 TRBV20-1 SASMGASGSPPPFWEQY
13 TRBJ1-6 TRBV4-3 ASSPLGQGNSPLH
12 TRBJ2-7 TRBV18 ASFPGQGANEQY
14 TRBJ2-7 TRBV6-1 ASSEKTGGLAYEQY
15 TRBJ1-5 TRBV2 ASSEAAGRPKIYPQH
14 TRBJ2-5 TRBV6-5 ASSSDGTGGPETQY
14 TRBJ2-7 TRBV6-5 ASSYSELTGNYEQY
13 TRBJ2-5 TRBV9 ASSVRGQTQETQY
11 TRBJ1-1 TRBV29-1 SVAGLVGTEAF
13 TRBJ1-2 TRBV4-3 ASSQDHQGALGYT
14 TRBJ2-1 TRBV18 ASSPFGTSGRAKQF
11 TRBJ1-4 TRBV3-1/TRBV3-2 ASSQGTGEKLF
13 TRBJ1-4 TRBV7-2 ASSLAVGSGEKLF
14 TRBJ1-6 TRBV4-1 ASSLLKTGLNSPLH
14 TRBJ2-3 TRBV11-2 ASSLDRGTVTDTQY
14 TRBJ1-5 TRBV5-1 ASSAAGQERNQPQH
13 TRBJ1-6 TRBV5-6 ASSRLDRVPSPLH
12 TRBJ1-1 TRBV28 ASSLSGGSTEAF
14 TRBJ2-2 TRBV5-4 ASSFPRLDNTGELF
14 TRBJ2-1 TRBV6-5 ASSSYLAGSYNEQF
10 TRBJ1-1 TRBV29-1 SAARTDTEAF
12 TRBJ2-7 TRBV11-2 ASSLGQGADEQY
12 TRBJ1-2 TRBV6-6 ASSYSPGRNGYT
12 TRBJ1-2 TRBV3-1/TRBV3-2 ASSQGGDNYGYT
9 TRBJ1-2 TRBV6-5 ATREGIGYT
12 TRBJ2-2 TRBV7-3 ASSSRGDTGELF
12 TRBJ2-5 TRBV15 ATSRKLAKETQY
11 TRBJ2-3 TRBV12-3/TRBV12-4 ASSYGHQDTQY
16 TRBJ1-2 TRBV30 AWSYKMTVPPDNYGYT